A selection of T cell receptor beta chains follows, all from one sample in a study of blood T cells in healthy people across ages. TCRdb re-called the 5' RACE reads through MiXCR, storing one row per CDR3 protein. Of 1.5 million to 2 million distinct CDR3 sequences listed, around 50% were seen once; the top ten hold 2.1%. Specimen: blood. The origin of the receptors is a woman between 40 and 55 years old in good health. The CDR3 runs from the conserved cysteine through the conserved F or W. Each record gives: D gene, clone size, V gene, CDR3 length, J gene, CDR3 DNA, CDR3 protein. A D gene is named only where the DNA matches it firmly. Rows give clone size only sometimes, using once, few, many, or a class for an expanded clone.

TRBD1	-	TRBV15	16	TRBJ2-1	TGTGCCACCAGCAGAGATGTCAGGGGGCCTCGCAATGAGCAGTTCTTC	CATSRDVRGPRNEQFF
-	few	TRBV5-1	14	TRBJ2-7	TGTGCCAGCAGCTTGGGTCTGGGGACTTACGAGCAGTACTTC	CASSLGLGTYEQYF
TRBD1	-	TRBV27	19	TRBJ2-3	TGTGCCAGCAGTTTATCCACACCCCGACAGGGGACTAGCACAGATACGCAGTATTTT	CASSLSTPRQGTSTDTQYF
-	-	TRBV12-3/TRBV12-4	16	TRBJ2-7	TGTGCCAGCAGTCCCCCTACTAGCTCTCACCACAATGAGCAGTACTTC	CASSPPTSSHHNEQYF
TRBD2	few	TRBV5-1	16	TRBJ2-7	TGCGCCAGCAGCTTGGCCGAGGCGGGGGACCTCTACGAGCAGTACTTC	CASSLAEAGDLYEQYF
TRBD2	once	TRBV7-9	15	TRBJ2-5	TGTGCTAGCAGCTTTACTAGCGGGCCGCAAGAGACCCAGTACTTC	CASSFTSGPQETQYF
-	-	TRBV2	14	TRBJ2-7	TGTGCCAGCAGTGATGTCTGGGATTCCTACGAGCAGTACTTC	CASSDVWDSYEQYF
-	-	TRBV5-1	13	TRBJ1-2	TGCGCCAGCACCTCGGAAGAAATCTATGGCTACACCTTC	CASTSEEIYGYTF
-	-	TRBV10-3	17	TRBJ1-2	TGTGCCATCAGTGAAACTGCTGGACAGCCCACGCAGTATGGCTACACCTTC	CAISETAGQPTQYGYTF
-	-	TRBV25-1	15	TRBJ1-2	TGTGCCAGCAGTGAGAAAAGCGGGGCAGGCTATGGCTACACCTTC	CASSEKSGAGYGYTF